This T cell receptor (beta chain) was documented in a study of read filtering for tumor transcriptome and immune sequencing (dated by TCRdb to 2020 to 2021). Looking at the study overall: The cohort had approximately 16 male and roughly 14 female patients with a mean age of about 66 years, ranging from roughly 45 to 90. Under revised international staging, about eight patients fell into R-ISS I, around 15 into R-ISS II and six or seven into R-ISS III. Whole-transcriptome libraries were prepared with the TruSeq RNA Access Library Prep Kit after DNase treatment. TCR-region mapped reads per sample ranged from about 4 to 10.27 million with IR-seq versus only roughly 75 to 1,300 with RNA-seq. Using the same bone marrow samples, the study ran both targeted immune repertoire sequencing and bulk whole-transcriptome sequencing and then compared the TCR repertoires from each method. One main goal was a read-filtering strategy for immune repertoire data, in particular deciding whether clonotypes backed by only one read should be removed. The investigation overall reported the following: Single-read clonotypes made up approximately 79% of clonotypes but only about 3.5% of total reads in IR-seq, compared with approximately 75% of clonotypes and 44.6% of reads in RNA-seq. Rather than purified T cells, the sorted CD138-negative fraction was a mixed bone marrow immune population. The correlation between IR-seq and RNA-seq shared clonotype proportions was increased by removal of single-read clonotypes. Compared with RNA-seq, IR-seq captured clonotypes at much greater depth and more reliably, and a smaller IR-seq throughput was enough to identify most of the shared clonotypes.

Every patient had bone marrow sampled at the time of active disease. Bone marrow mononuclear cells were isolated by Ficoll-Hypaque density gradient centrifugation. To remove myeloma plasma cells, the cells were labeled with CD138 magnetic microbeads on a MACS separator, and CD138-negative cells were then collected by negative selection. Flow cytometry with CD138 antibodies on an Attune NxT was used to check how pure the isolated cells were. Total RNA was extracted using TRIzol reagent and was quantified on a NanoDrop spectrophotometer. Paired RNA-seq and IR-seq were performed on each patient's CD138-negative bone marrow sample. TCR libraries were built from approximately 400 ng RNA with the Immunoverse kit, using molecular barcoded adaptors covering alpha/delta and beta/gamma chains. TCR library preparation was performed with the same RNA that was used for transcriptome sequencing. Sequencing of the TCR libraries was done on an Illumina HiSeq 4000 with 2 x 150 cycles. Processing in the source paper ran as follows. Using MiXCR, which included quality filtering and error correction, TCR reads were aligned to human V, D, J and C references and then assembled into CDR3 clonotypes. The tcR package in R was used for analysis of clonotype counts and gene usage diversity. Raw mapping reads were checked after the RNA-seq reads had been mapped by STAR aligner version 2.5.3a onto the human GRCh37 genome. To test how sequencing depth affected the clonotypes detected, IR-seq fastq files were randomly downsampled with Seqtk 1.3. TCRdb reprocessed the public reads (quality trimming at Q25 with fastp, clone calling with MiXCR) and kept in-frame beta chains. Every distinct CDR3 protein forms one entry, paired with its most common genes and DNA. TCRdb, not the authors, supplied the V and J calls. This sample has roughly 18,000 distinct CDR3 sequences in its table, and over 20% of those were observed once. The top ten constitute around 24% of the sample.

This clonotype was counted ten times or more. The target of this receptor is not known. No base-level quality is on record; no much larger clone is a single base apart. Taken from the germline V gene (reference sequence), the CDR1 and CDR2 loops are GTSNPN and SVGIG. The junction carries 10 bases between V and J, which are trimmed by 1 base and 2 bases respectively. From the cysteine through the phenylalanine, the CDR3 covers 14 amino acids. Left in the record is the CDR3 DNA by itself, 42 bases read in frame from the first base. The receptor was derived from a donor aged 40 or older with multiple myeloma. The chain couples TRBV30 to TRBJ2-3, with the D gene call left open. The sequenced sample consisted of a population of CD138-negative cells sorted from bone marrow. This sample's cell subset or site label indicates: bone marrow mononuclear cells depleted of CD138+ plasma/myeloma cells by negative magnetic selection. The CDR3 in this case is CAWSDTGLTDTQYF. The bases are TGTGCCTGGAGTGATACCGGTCTCACAGATACGCAGTATTTT.